This T cell receptor (beta chain) comes out of a study of cytomegalovirus exposure and HLA in healthy donors. Study-level results: One variant, a missense change in DCLRE1C, was linked in a later analysis to TCR beta V- and J-gene trimming.

60 Vbeta and 13 Jbeta primers were used in PCR. The repertoire was sequenced with immunoSEQ multiplex PCR; TCRdb's copy has only in-frame clones and lacks some. Of approximately 170,000 clones in the sample, 83% were seen once. The length of the CDR3 is 18 residues. Germline CDR1 SQVTM, CDR2 ANQGSEA. V was shortened by 0 bases and J by 0 bases, with 20 bases between the two germline ends. A word on this clone: What it binds is not known.

Sequenced sample: PBMCs. The chain carries TRBV29-1 and TRBJ1-1; perhaps TRBD1 as D (5 bases). This TCR came from a man aged 45-60 years in good health and CMV-seropositive. DNA for the CDR3: TGCAGCGTTGAAGATCCCCCCTTAGGCGGGACGGTGAACACTGAAGCTTTCTTT. It is translated as CSVEDPPLGGTVNTEAFF.